A selection of T cell receptor beta chains follows, all from one sample in a study of OX40 agonist ivuxolimab in advanced cancers. Profiling relied on immunoSEQ multiplex PCR, and the TCRdb table lists in-frame clones only, not all of them. The profile covers around 55,000 clones, with approximately 80% appearing a single time and roughly 6.3% taken by the ten largest. Sample: CD4+ or CD8+ T cells sorted from blood, taken in a trial of the OX40 agonist ivuxolimab. The receptors stem from an adult with an advanced solid tumor such as melanoma, head and neck, liver or kidney cancer. The CDR3 runs from the conserved cysteine through the conserved F or W. D genes are given only for firm matches. The listing skips clone size in some rows; elsewhere it reads once, few, many or a size class.

NA	NA	TRBV20-1	TRBJ2-3	CSADENTQYF	TGCAGTGCTGATGAGAATACGCAGTATTTT
NA	NA	TRBV6-6	TRBJ1-3	CASSSHNSGNTIYF	TGTGCCAGCAGTTCCCATAACTCTGGAAACACCATATATTTT
few	NA	TRBV25-1	TRBJ1-1	CASSGRTTRPEAFF	TGTGCCAGCAGTGGGAGAACAACACGACCTGAAGCTTTCTTT
NA	TRBD2	TRBV7-2	TRBJ2-3	CASSFGPSGGAEGTQYF	TGTGCCAGCAGCTTCGGGCCTAGCGGGGGGGCCGAGGGTACGCAGTATTTT
NA	TRBD2	TRBV5-1	TRBJ2-7	CASSFGVVSGSEQYF	TGCGCCAGCAGCTTTGGAGTGGTCAGCGGGAGCGAGCAGTACTTC
NA	NA	TRBV2	TRBJ2-1	CASTPNNEQFF	TGTGCCAGCACCCCCAACAATGAGCAGTTCTTC
NA	NA	TRBV13	TRBJ2-1	CASSLGRTYNEQFF	TGTGCCAGCAGCTTGGGCCGGACCTACAATGAGCAGTTCTTC
medium-sized	TRBD2	TRBV7-9	TRBJ2-5	CASSDSGRGETQYF	TGTGCCAGCAGCGATAGCGGGAGAGGGGAGACCCAGTACTTC
NA	NA	TRBV6-5	TRBJ2-1	CASSYPIGKQFF	TGTGCCAGCAGTTACCCAATCGGGAAGCAGTTCTTC
few	NA	TRBV28	TRBJ2-7	CASSKQSYEQYF	TGTGCCAGCAGTAAACAGTCCTACGAGCAGTACTTC
NA	NA	TRBV18	TRBJ2-1	CASSPWGTSYNEQFF	TGTGCCAGCTCACCGTGGGGCACCTCCTACAATGAGCAGTTCTTC
medium-sized	NA	TRBV15	TRBJ1-5	CATSRRSLGASWPQHF	TGTGCCACCAGCAGAAGATCCCTGGGGGCTTCATGGCCCCAGCATTTT
NA	NA	TRBV19	TRBJ2-7	CASSIGNRVNYEQYF	TGTGCCAGTAGTATCGGGAACAGGGTTAACTACGAGCAGTACTTC
NA	TRBD2	TRBV7-9	TRBJ2-1	CASRSGTSGSNEQFF	TGTGCCAGCAGGTCCGGGACTAGCGGGAGTAATGAGCAGTTCTTC
few	NA	TRBV7-2	TRBJ1-6	CASSLAGDRPLHF	TGTGCCAGCAGCTTAGCTGGAGATCGACCCCTCCACTTT
NA	NA	TRBV2	TRBJ1-5	CASSPAYSNQPQHF	TGTGCCAGCAGTCCTGCTTATAGCAATCAGCCCCAGCATTTT
NA	TRBD1	TRBV5-1	TRBJ1-2	CASSLAAGQGDGYTF	TGCGCCAGCAGCCTGGCCGCAGGACAGGGAGATGGCTACACCTTC
NA	NA	TRBV4-3	TRBJ1-5	CASSPMRGASNQPQHF	TGCGCCAGCAGCCCCATGCGGGGGGCTAGCAATCAGCCCCAGCATTTT
NA	NA	TRBV5-1	TRBJ2-1	CASSLEPISYNEQFF	TGCGCCAGCAGCTTGGAACCGATCTCCTACAATGAGCAGTTCTTC
NA	TRBD2	TRBV4-3	TRBJ2-3	CASSHGTSGGATTDTQYF	TGCGCCAGCAGCCACGGGACTAGCGGGGGCGCCACAACAGATACGCAGTATTTT
few	NA	TRBV28	TRBJ2-1	CASSLFRQGRSYNEQFF	TGTGCCAGCAGTTTATTTCGGCAGGGCAGGTCCTACAATGAGCAGTTCTTC
NA	TRBD2	TRBV19	TRBJ2-5	CASTWTSGGNGRKTQYF	TGTGCCAGTACTTGGACTAGCGGGGGGAATGGGAGAAAGACCCAGTACTTC
few	TRBD1	TRBV18	TRBJ1-1	CASSPGQGVTEAFF	TGTGCCAGCTCACCCGGACAGGGGGTGACTGAAGCTTTCTTT
once	TRBD2	TRBV5-6	TRBJ2-5	CASSSLAGVRETQYF	TGTGCCAGCAGTTCACTAGCGGGGGTACGAGAGACCCAGTACTTC
medium-sized	TRBD2	TRBV28	TRBJ2-7	CAAQPGGRAGEQYF	TGTGCCGCCCAACCGGGCGGGAGGGCGGGCGAGCAGTACTTC
NA	TRBD2	TRBV7-9	TRBJ2-7	CASSLGGGEQYF	TGTGCCAGCAGCTTAGGCGGGGGCGAGCAGTACTTC
NA	NA	TRBV2	TRBJ1-2	CASRDTTYTF	TGTGCCAGCCGGGACACAACCTACACCTTC
few	TRBD2	TRBV30	TRBJ2-5	CAWMFRREGLQETQYF	TGTGCCTGGATGTTCAGGAGGGAGGGACTTCAAGAGACCCAGTACTTC
NA	NA	TRBV5-1	TRBJ1-1	CASSTRRDLNTEAFF	TGCGCCAGCAGCACGAGGAGGGACTTAAACACTGAAGCTTTCTTT
NA	NA	TRBV5-1	TRBJ2-1	CASSSRPDSSYNEQFF	TGCGCCAGCAGCTCCAGGCCAGATAGCTCCTACAATGAGCAGTTCTTC
NA	NA	TRBV7-2	TRBJ1-2	CASSLAGAKDYGYTF	TGTGCCAGCAGCTTAGCGGGGGCGAAGGACTATGGCTACACCTTC
NA	NA	TRBV9	TRBJ2-3	CASSPLPPRGFTDTQYF	TGTGCCAGCAGCCCCCTTCCCCCGCGGGGATTCACAGATACGCAGTATTTT
NA	TRBD1	TRBV6-4	TRBJ1-1	CASSEGTGGNTEAFF	TGTGCCAGCAGTGAAGGGACAGGGGGAAACACTGAAGCTTTCTTT
few	TRBD2	TRBV11-2	TRBJ2-1	CASSSGLAGNEQFF	TGTGCCAGCAGCTCGGGACTAGCGGGGAATGAGCAGTTCTTC
NA	NA	TRBV27	TRBJ1-2	CASSGDMNYGYTF	TGTGCCAGCTCGGGGGACATGAACTATGGCTACACCTTC
NA	NA	TRBV10-3	TRBJ1-5	CAISVLGGNQPQHF	TGTGCCATCAGTGTTTTAGGTGGCAATCAGCCCCAGCATTTT
NA	NA	TRBV7-2	TRBJ1-1	CASSPRPGGTEAFF	TGTGCCAGCAGCCCTCGGCCCGGGGGCACTGAAGCTTTCTTT
NA	NA	TRBV6-5	TRBJ1-1	CASRFELNTEAFF	TGTGCCAGCAGGTTCGAATTGAACACTGAAGCTTTCTTT
NA	NA	TRBV10-3	TRBJ1-1	CAIRDTMNTEAFF	TGTGCCATAAGGGACACAATGAACACTGAAGCTTTCTTT
NA	NA	TRBV18	TRBJ2-5	CASSPPVFQGTQYF	TGTGCCAGCTCACCACCCGTTTTCCAGGGGACCCAGTACTTC
NA	NA	TRBV28	TRBJ2-6	CASRAPGPGANVLTF	TGTGCCAGCAGGGCCCCGGGCCCTGGGGCCAACGTCCTGACTTTC
NA	TRBD1	TRBV5-1	TRBJ1-5	CASSLGGQGSGQPQHF	TGCGCCAGCAGCTTGGGGGGACAGGGGAGCGGTCAGCCCCAGCATTTT
NA	NA	TRBV7-2	TRBJ2-1	CASSSMWEQFF	TGTGCCAGCAGCTCGATGTGGGAGCAGTTCTTC
once	NA	TRBV5-1	TRBJ2-5	CASSLEASETQYF	TGCGCCAGCAGCTTGGAGGCCTCGGAGACCCAGTACTTC
few	NA	TRBV5-6	TRBJ1-5	CASSLGGNRRAQPQHF	TGTGCCAGCAGCTTAGGCGGTAACAGGCGTGCCCAGCCCCAGCATTTT
NA	NA	TRBV7-2	TRBJ2-5	CASSSQQQETQYF	TGTGCCAGCAGCTCCCAACAACAAGAGACCCAGTACTTC
NA	NA	TRBV5-8	TRBJ2-5	CASSPALMALQETQYF	TGTGCCAGCAGCCCCGCACTTATGGCCCTCCAAGAGACCCAGTACTTC
NA	TRBD2	TRBV27	TRBJ2-7	CASSLYPPRLAGGIYEQYF	TGTGCCAGCAGTTTATATCCCCCCCGGCTAGCGGGAGGTATCTACGAGCAGTACTTC
NA	TRBD2	TRBV5-1	TRBJ2-2	CASSRLAETGELFF	TGCGCCAGCAGCCGACTAGCGGAAACCGGGGAGCTGTTTTTT
once	NA	TRBV7-2	TRBJ2-3	CASSFYTEGSDTQYF	TGTGCCAGCAGCTTTTATACTGAGGGGTCAGATACGCAGTATTTT
NA	NA	TRBV20-1	TRBJ1-3	CSAGAGNTIYF	TGCAGTGCCGGGGCTGGAAACACCATATATTTT
few	NA	TRBV5-1	TRBJ2-3	CASRLTPPSTDTQYF	TGCGCCAGCAGGTTGACCCCTCCTAGCACAGATACGCAGTATTTT
NA	NA	TRBV11-2	TRBJ1-4	CASSLRSDNEKLFF	TGTGCCAGCAGCTTGAGGAGCGATAATGAAAAACTGTTTTTT
NA	NA	TRBV9	TRBJ2-2	CASSVAPQGSGELFF	TGTGCCAGCAGCGTAGCTCCCCAGGGTTCCGGGGAGCTGTTTTTT
NA	NA	TRBV6-4	TRBJ2-5	CASIWTGQETQYF	TGTGCCAGCATCTGGACGGGCCAAGAGACCCAGTACTTC
NA	NA	TRBV6-5	TRBJ1-1	CASSYSVLNTEAFF	TGTGCCAGCAGTTACTCAGTATTGAACACTGAAGCTTTCTTT
NA	NA	TRBV11-2	TRBJ2-5	CASSLGGQETQYF	TGTGCCAGCAGCTTGGGGGGTCAAGAGACCCAGTACTTC
NA	TRBD2	TRBV7-9	TRBJ2-2	CASSLEAGPLTGELFF	TGTGCCAGCAGCCTCGAAGCGGGACCCCTTACCGGGGAGCTGTTTTTT
NA	TRBD1	TRBV29-1	TRBJ1-2	CSVEDSGGVYGYTF	TGCAGCGTTGAAGATTCAGGGGGAGTCTATGGCTACACCTTC